This TCR beta chain was obtained from a study of brain T cells in children with intractable seizures. Study outcomes and limitations: Absence of clones before surgery may stem from lower sequencing depth.

This CDR3 comprises 13 residues. V was cut by 2 bases and J by 6 bases, with 8 bases left in between. In germline, CDR1 is LGHNT, CDR2 FRNRAP. Libraries were prepared by immunoSEQ multiplex PCR; TCRdb keeps only in-frame clonotypes and omits some of them. The sample comprises about 76,000 clones, roughly 91% of which are singletons, and about 1.4% rests with the top ten. In the case of this clone: What it binds is not known.

Surgery cases with the highest brain T cell transcript signatures were chosen for sequencing. This chain joins TRBV12-5 and TRBJ2-1; D unclear. Sequenced here: peripheral blood, sampled at surgery. This clonotype was sampled from a boy under two years old with tuberous sclerosis and intractable seizures. The CDR3 DNA follows: TGTGCTAGTGGTTTGAGCCCCTTCAATGAGCAGTTCTTC. Protein product: CASGLSPFNEQFF.